The rows below give T cell receptor beta chains drawn from one sample of a study of response to subunit inactivated influenza vaccine. MiXCR, run by TCRdb on the RT-PCR reads, gives a single entry per CDR3 protein. The sample carries hundreds of thousands of distinct CDR3 sequences, 10% to 15% recorded once. Sequenced material: PBMCs from blood, taken on the day of vaccination. The receptors come from a man aged 45 to 65 who received an inactivated influenza vaccine. Each CDR3 is given with its conserved first and last residue. D genes are given only for firm matches. Some rows mark clone size as missing; the rest say once, few, many or name a class of expanded clone.

V gene	clone size	D gene	J gene	CDR3 protein	CDR3 DNA
TRBV24-1	NA	NA	TRBJ2-1	CATSDFGYNEQFF	TGTGCCACCAGTGATTTCGGGTACAATGAGCAGTTCTTC
TRBV5-1	NA	TRBD1	TRBJ1-1	CASSEQTGDTEAFF	TGCGCCAGCAGCGAACAGACAGGGGACACTGAAGCTTTCTTT
TRBV7-2	few	TRBD2	TRBJ2-1	CASSLWGRAEQFF	TGTGCCAGCAGCCTCTGGGGGAGGGCTGAGCAGTTCTTC
TRBV5-6	NA	TRBD2	TRBJ2-5	CASSPSGRGETQYF	TGTGCCAGCAGTCCTAGCGGGAGAGGAGAGACCCAGTACTTC
TRBV25-1	NA	NA	TRBJ2-5	CASSEGSQETQYF	TGTGCCAGCAGTGAGGGGAGTCAGGAGACCCAGTACTTC
TRBV20-1	NA	TRBD2	TRBJ2-3	CSAMTIAGGTDTQYF	TGCAGTGCCATGACGATAGCGGGAGGGACAGATACGCAGTATTTT
TRBV19	few	TRBD1	TRBJ2-5	CASSMTGPKETQYF	TGTGCCAGTAGTATGACAGGGCCAAAAGAGACCCAGTACTTC
TRBV7-2	few	NA	TRBJ2-7	CASSLVSALHTYEQYF	TGTGCCAGCAGCTTAGTTTCGGCACTACATACTTACGAGCAGTACTTC
TRBV4-1	few	NA	TRBJ1-5	CASSPPGANQPQHF	TGCGCCAGCAGCCCTCCGGGGGCCAATCAGCCCCAGCATTTT
TRBV20-1	NA	NA	TRBJ2-2	CSARVGTPNTGELFF	TGCAGTGCTAGAGTTGGGACTCCAAACACCGGGGAGCTGTTTTTT
TRBV12-3/TRBV12-4	few	NA	TRBJ2-7	CASRPPSGYEQYF	TGTGCCAGTAGACCTCCCAGCGGCTACGAGCAGTACTTC
TRBV28	NA	TRBD1	TRBJ1-2	CATPTGSSGYTF	TGTGCCACCCCGACAGGGTCCTCGGGCTACACCTTC